Sequencing of this T cell receptor (beta chain) was carried out in a study of tumor and adjacent non-tumor tissue in lung cancer. Study details: On average, productive TCRbeta reads reached roughly 3.9 million per sample.

Per germline, CDR1 SGHAT and CDR2 FQNNGV. This CDR3 is built from 14 residues. V gave up 5 bases and J gave up 6 bases; unmatched junction bases: 7. Findings and caveats of the study: Shorter survival was associated with higher TCR diversity in tumors. Compared with tumor, normal lung showed significantly lower TCR diversity. In normal lung, the top 100 clones were significantly more dominant than in tumor.

RNA was extracted from bulk tissue without any cell sorting. This non-tumor lung sample came from over 3 cm beyond the tumor edge. A modified ARM-PCR protocol with three rounds of nested PCR amplified TCRbeta. MiXCR, run by TCRdb on the multiplex PCR reads, gives a single entry per CDR3 protein. The top ten clones hold roughly 19% of a sample with some 100,000 distinct CDR3 sequences, 65% of them seen once. This clonotype has a count of ten or more. The antigen is unknown. The clonotype originates from a man aged 25-40 years with non-small cell lung cancer. The sample was distant non-tumor lung tissue. This rearrangement joins TRBV11-2 to TRBJ2-7, with 10 nucleotides matching TRBD1. The CDR3 DNA reads as TGTGCCAGCAGCCGGGGGACAGGGGCTCTCGAGCAGTACTTC. Protein product: CASSRGTGALEQYF.